A single sample gave rise to the 8 T cell receptor beta chains below, sequenced in a study of blood T cell repertoires in COVID-19. TCRdb keeps only in-frame clones here, not all; method: immunoSEQ multiplex PCR. This table holds over 200,000 clones, 75% to 90% found once. Sequenced: PBMCs or T cells enriched from blood (not recorded which). The receptors come from a young woman who had been exposed to COVID-19.

The chain has TRBV6-5 and TRBJ1-2, with 10 bases fitting TRBD1. Germline V lookup: CDR1 MNHEY, CDR2 SVGAGI. This CDR3 comprises 14 residues. J gave up 7 bases and V 0 bases, and 2 bases lay outside the gene matches. CDR3 DNA: TGTGCCAGCAGTTACTCACGGGACAGGGGTGGCTACACCTTC. It yields the protein CASSYSRDRGGYTF.

Note on this clone: At one of its ends the junction is not consistent with the germline gene, which may arise from a read error. The chain carries TRBV14 and TRBJ2-2; TRBD2 is a possible D gene (5 bases). Germline values: CDR1 SGHDN, CDR2 FVKESK. The CDR3 has 16 amino acids. The CDR3 coding sequence is TGTGCCAGCAGCCAGGAGGAGGTGGGGAACAACGGGGAGCTGTTTTTT. This codes for CASSQEEVGNNGELFF.

The V gene is TRBV3-1 (or the pseudogene TRBV3-2), the J gene TRBJ1-1; perhaps TRBD1 as D (6 bases). V lost 6 bases to trimming and J lost 5 bases, with 13 bases between them. The CDR3 extends over 13 amino acids. CDR1 and CDR2 (germline): LGHDT, YNNKEL (reference sequence). This chain's CDR3 is CASRMGQKTEAFF. The DNA of the CDR3 is TGTGCCAGCAGGATGGGACAAAAGACTGAAGCTTTCTTT.

This clone was recorded once. The V call is TRBV30, the J call TRBJ1-4; 12 nucleotides agree with TRBD1. J gave up 0 bases and V 2 bases, and 7 bases lay outside the gene matches. CDR1 and CDR2 from the germline V gene are GTSNPN and SVGIG (reference sequence). The CDR3 runs 18 residues. Written as DNA, the CDR3 is TGTGCCTGGAGTTCTGGGACAGGGGGCCGGGCAACTAATGAAAAACTGTTTTTT. The encoded protein is CAWSSGTGGRATNEKLFF.

J is TRBJ2-2 and V is TRBV7-6, with a tentative D call TRBD2 (6 bases). The CDR3 is made up of 15 amino acids. V was cut by 5 bases and J by 7 bases, with 17 bases left in between. CDR1 SGHVS and CDR2 FNYEAQ come from the germline V gene. CDR3 nucleotides: TGTGCCAGCAGCCCTCTTGCCGGGAGTATCGGGGAGCTGTTTTTT. It specifies CASSPLAGSIGELFF.

This clone was counted a few times. J is TRBJ1-1 and V is TRBV6-5; no firm D call. The CDR3 spans 16 residues. Trimming took 2 bases from V and 2 from J, leaving 15 bases between them. Germline assignment: CDR1 MNHEY and CDR2 SVGAGI. CDR3 sequence reads: CASSYGWRVGNTEAFF. In DNA form, the CDR3 reads TGTGCCAGCAGTTACGGTTGGCGGGTGGGCAACACTGAAGCTTTCTTT.

The V and J genes are TRBV18 and TRBJ2-5; 9 positions match TRBD1. Germline CDR1 is KGHSH and CDR2 is LQKENI. This CDR3 is built from 16 residues. V lost 0 bases and J lost 2; bases outside the gene matches: 4. The CDR3 loop reads CASSPPGTGLQETQYF. The CDR3 coding sequence is TGTGCCAGCTCACCACCCGGGACAGGGCTACAAGAGACCCAGTACTTC.

The rearrangement links TRBV5-1 to TRBJ2-7; TRBD2 might be the D (6 bases). V shed 1 base and J shed 0 bases, with 8 bases lying between them. Germline V gene data show CDR1 as SGHRS and CDR2 as YFSETQ. CDR3 size: 14 residues. CDR3: CASSLFGSSYEQYF. The CDR3 DNA reads as TGCGCCAGCAGCTTGTTCGGGAGCTCCTACGAGCAGTACTTC.